What follows are 13 T cell receptor beta chains derived from one specimen sequenced in a study of blood T cell repertoires in COVID-19. Repertoires were generated with immunoSEQ multiplex PCR, while TCRdb's copy carries only in-frame clones and drops some. The sample holds around 20,000 clones, around 83% seen once. Input material: peripheral blood. These receptors originate from a human donor in a cohort sampled during active COVID-19.

The V call is TRBV5-5, the J call TRBJ2-7, with D maybe TRBD1 (6 bases). The CDR3 has 13 residues. V lost 1 base and J lost 6, with 11 bases in between. In germline, CDR1 is SGHKS, CDR2 YYEKEE (reference sequence). For the CDR3, the DNA is TGTGCCAGCAGCTTGTTATCAGGGGTCGAGCAGTACTTC. Translating gives CASSLLSGVEQYF.

The chain employs TRBV9 and TRBJ2-1; 16 bases align to TRBD2. The trim removed 3 bases at V and 8 bases at J, leaving 2 bases unmatched. Germline CDR1 SGDLS, CDR2 YYNGEE. CDR3 length equals 15 residues. CDR3 sequence: CASSAGLAGGDEQFF. The CDR3 DNA reads as TGTGCCAGCAGCGCGGGACTAGCGGGAGGGGATGAGCAGTTCTTC.

The CDR3 nucleotides read TGTGCCAGCAGTTACTCATTAGGACAGGGAGGCCAGAATCAGCCCCAGCATTTT. Its translation: CASSYSLGQGGQNQPQHF. The chain links TRBV6-2 or TRBV6-3 to TRBJ1-5, with TRBD1 matching over 8 bases. Germline CDR1 reads MNHEY; CDR2 reads SVGEGT. The CDR3 is 18 residues long. The ends lost 0 bases at V and 4 bases at J; junction bases unmatched: 11.

The chain recombines TRBV30 with TRBJ1-1, with D unclear. Trimming stripped 5 bases from V and 1 base from J, with 8 bases between. Germline assignment: CDR1 GTSNPN and CDR2 SVGIG (reference sequence). CDR3 length: 12 amino acids. CDR3 in DNA: TGTGCCTGGGGACGGGAGAACACTGAAGCTTTCTTT. It encodes CAWGRENTEAFF.

CDR3 sequence (DNA): TGTGCCAGCAGCCCCAGGGGGCGCGTCTATGGCTACACCTTC. Its translation is CASSPRGRVYGYTF. The chain uses TRBV3-1 (or the pseudogene TRBV3-2) and TRBJ1-2; 8 positions match TRBD1. J lost 4 bases, V lost 4 bases, and 5 bases had no gene match. The V gene's germline CDR1 is LGHDT and CDR2 YNNKEL (reference sequence). CDR3 length: 14 residues.

This clone was seen once. The CDR3 is CASSLAGVDPRGANVLTF. As DNA, the CDR3 is TGTGCCAGCAGTTTAGCGGGAGTCGACCCGCGAGGGGCCAACGTCCTGACTTTC. V and J are TRBV28 and TRBJ2-6; TRBD2 agrees at 7 bases. The CDR3 has 18 amino acids. V dropped 2 bases and J dropped 4; count of bases not matched to a gene: 11. CDR1 is MDHEN, CDR2 SYDVKM, per germline.

The rearrangement links TRBV19 to TRBJ2-2; 10 bases line up with TRBD2. After removal of 7 bases from V and 2 bases from J, the junction contained 13 bases not matched to a gene. The CDR3 consists of 18 residues. Per germline, CDR1 LNHDA and CDR2 SQIVND (reference sequence). The CDR3 is CASKPRPTSGLNTGELFF. As DNA, the CDR3 is TGTGCCAGTAAACCCCGACCGACTAGCGGGTTAAACACCGGGGAGCTGTTTTTT.

V is TRBV28 and J is TRBJ2-7, with 9 bases matching TRBD2. The CDR3 has 13 amino acids. Trimming cost V 6 bases and J 3 bases; bases outside gene matches: 3. The germline V gene has CDR1 MDHEN and CDR2 SYDVKM. The CDR3 reads CASRLAGRYEQYF. CDR3 DNA: TGTGCCAGCAGGCTAGCGGGGCGCTACGAGCAGTACTTC.

This clone came up a few times. The chain has TRBV3-1 (or the pseudogene TRBV3-2) and TRBJ2-7; 8 bases map to TRBD2. The CDR3 contains 15 residues. V lost 4 bases to trimming and J lost 3 bases; unmatched junction nucleotides: 8. Germline V gives CDR1 LGHDT, CDR2 YNNKEL (reference sequence). The CDR3 bases are TGTGCCAGCAGCCCCACGGTAGCGGGAAGCTACGAGCAGTACTTC. Its protein product is CASSPTVAGSYEQYF.

This chain uses TRBV6-5 with TRBJ1-4; 8 bases are shared with TRBD1. This CDR3 is 16 amino acids long. CDR1 MNHEY and CDR2 SVGAGI come from the germline V gene. V shed 4 bases and J 4 bases; nucleotides not matched to a gene: 8. CDR3 loop: CASSSSRTGLNEKLFF. The CDR3 DNA reads as TGTGCCAGCAGTTCGTCTCGGACAGGGCTTAATGAAAAACTGTTTTTT.

The CDR3 region has the DNA TGTGCCAGCAGGGGACTAGCGGGAGGTTCCGCCGGGGAGCTGTTTTTT. This translates into CASRGLAGGSAGELFF. The chain carries TRBV2 and TRBJ2-2; 15 bases align to TRBD2. After removal of 6 bases from V and 6 bases from J, the junction contained 5 bases not matched to a gene. The CDR3 has 16 residues. CDR1 is SNHLY, CDR2 FYNNEI, per germline.

The chain is built from TRBV15 and TRBJ2-2; 10 bases agree with TRBD2. Per the germline V gene, CDR1 is LNHNV and CDR2 is YYDKDF (reference sequence). This CDR3 has 18 residues. The junction had 12 bases not matched to a gene; V was cut back by 1 base and J by 7 bases. The CDR3 sequence is CATSRGLAGVGESGELFF. The CDR3 nucleotides are TGTGCCACCAGCAGAGGGCTAGCGGGAGTAGGTGAGAGCGGGGAGCTGTTTTTT.

The chain joins TRBV28 to TRBJ2-4, with TRBD2 matching over 12 bases. The V segment lost 6 bases and the J segment 0 bases; nucleotides outside the gene matches: 6. The CDR3 runs to 17 residues. CDR1 and CDR2 from the germline V gene are MDHEN and SYDVKM. The CDR3 DNA follows: TGTGCCAGCAGAAGACTAGCGGGAGTACTAGCCAAAAACATTCAGTACTTC. Translating gives CASRRLAGVLAKNIQYF.